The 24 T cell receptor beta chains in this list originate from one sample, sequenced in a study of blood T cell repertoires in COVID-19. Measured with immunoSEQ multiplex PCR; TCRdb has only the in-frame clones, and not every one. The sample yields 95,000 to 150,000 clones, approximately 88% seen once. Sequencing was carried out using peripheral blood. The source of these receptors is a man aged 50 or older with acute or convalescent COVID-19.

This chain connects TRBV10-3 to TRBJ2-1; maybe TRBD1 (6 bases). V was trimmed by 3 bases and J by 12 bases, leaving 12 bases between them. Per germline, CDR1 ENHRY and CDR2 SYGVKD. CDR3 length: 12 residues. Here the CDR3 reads CAISEPQGRQFF. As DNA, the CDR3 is TGTGCCATCAGTGAACCACAGGGTCGGCAGTTCTTC.

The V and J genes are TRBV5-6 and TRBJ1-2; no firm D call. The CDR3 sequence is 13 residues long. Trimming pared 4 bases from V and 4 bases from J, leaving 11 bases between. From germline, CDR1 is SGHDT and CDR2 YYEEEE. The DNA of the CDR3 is TGTGCCAGCAGCCCGGGTACGGGCTATGGCTACACCTTC. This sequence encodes CASSPGTGYGYTF.

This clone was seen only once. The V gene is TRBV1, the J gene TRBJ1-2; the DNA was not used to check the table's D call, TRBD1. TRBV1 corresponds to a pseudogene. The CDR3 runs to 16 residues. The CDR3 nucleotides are TGCACCAGCAGCCAAGAGTTGGGGATAGACAGCTATGGCTACACCTTC. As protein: CTSSQELGIDSYGYTF.

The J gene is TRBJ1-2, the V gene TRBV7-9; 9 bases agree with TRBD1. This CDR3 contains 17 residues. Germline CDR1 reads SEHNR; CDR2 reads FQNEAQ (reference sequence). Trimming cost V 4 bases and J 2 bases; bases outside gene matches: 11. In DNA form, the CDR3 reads TGTGCCAGCAGCTCCTCTCCATGGACAGGGGAAAACTATGGCTACACCTTC. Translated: CASSSSPWTGENYGYTF. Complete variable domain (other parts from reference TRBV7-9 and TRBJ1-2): DTGVSQNPRHKITKRGQNVTFRCDPISEHNRLYWYRQTLGQGPEFLTYFQNEAQLEKSRLLSDRFSAERPKGSFSTLEIQRTEQGDSAMYLCASSSSPWTGENYGYTFGSGTRLTVV.

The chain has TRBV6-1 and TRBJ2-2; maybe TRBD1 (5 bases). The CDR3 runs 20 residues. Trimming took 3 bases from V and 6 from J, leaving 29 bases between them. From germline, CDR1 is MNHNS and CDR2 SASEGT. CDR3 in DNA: TGTGCCAGCAGTGATTTGTTGGGATGGGTTGGTGGGGCTTCACCCGGGGAGCTGTTTTTT. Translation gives CASSDLLGWVGGASPGELFF.

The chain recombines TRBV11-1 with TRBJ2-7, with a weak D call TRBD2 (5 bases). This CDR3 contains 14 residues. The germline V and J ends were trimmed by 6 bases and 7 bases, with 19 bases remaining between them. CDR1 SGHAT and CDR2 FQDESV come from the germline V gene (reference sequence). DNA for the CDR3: TGTGCCAGCAGTCCACTAAGACTCTCGGGGGAGCAGTACTTC. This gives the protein CASSPLRLSGEQYF.

The CDR3 coding sequence is TGTGCCAGCAGCGCTTCCGCTAGGGGGAACACTGAAGCTTTCTTT. It is translated as CASSASARGNTEAFF. V gene TRBV9 combines with J gene TRBJ1-1; D is possibly TRBD1 (5 bases). From germline, CDR1 is SGDLS and CDR2 YYNGEE. With 3 bases removed from V and 1 base from J, the gap between germline ends came to 13 bases. The CDR3 has 15 amino acids.

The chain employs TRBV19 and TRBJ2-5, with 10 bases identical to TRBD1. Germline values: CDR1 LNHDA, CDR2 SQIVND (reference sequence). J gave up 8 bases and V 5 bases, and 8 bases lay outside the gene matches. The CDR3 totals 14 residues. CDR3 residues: CASSGIGQGGTQYF. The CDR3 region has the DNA TGTGCCAGTAGTGGGATTGGACAGGGGGGAACCCAGTACTTC.

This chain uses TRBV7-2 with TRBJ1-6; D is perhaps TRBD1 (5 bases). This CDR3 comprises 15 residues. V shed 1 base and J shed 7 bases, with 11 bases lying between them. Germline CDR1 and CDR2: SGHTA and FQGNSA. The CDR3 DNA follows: TGTGCCAGCAGCTTAGGACAGACGACCAATTCACCCCTCCACTTT. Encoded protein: CASSLGQTTNSPLHF.

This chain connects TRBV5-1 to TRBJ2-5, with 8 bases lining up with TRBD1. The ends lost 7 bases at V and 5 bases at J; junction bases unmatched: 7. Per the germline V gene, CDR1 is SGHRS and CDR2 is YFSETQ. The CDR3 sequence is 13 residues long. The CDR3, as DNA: TGCGCCAGCTTCGACAGGGGAAGGGAGACCCAGTACTTC. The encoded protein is CASFDRGRETQYF.

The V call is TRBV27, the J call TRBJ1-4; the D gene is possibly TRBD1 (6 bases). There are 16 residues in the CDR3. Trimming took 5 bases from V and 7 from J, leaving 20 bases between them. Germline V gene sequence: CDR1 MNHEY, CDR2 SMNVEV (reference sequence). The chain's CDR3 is CASSPSMSQGTEKLFF. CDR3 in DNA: TGTGCCAGCAGTCCAAGCATGTCGCAGGGGACTGAAAAACTGTTTTTT.

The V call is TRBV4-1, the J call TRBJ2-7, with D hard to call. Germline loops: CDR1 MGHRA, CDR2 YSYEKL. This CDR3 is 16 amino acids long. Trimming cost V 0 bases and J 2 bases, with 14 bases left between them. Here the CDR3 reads CASSQDTDMGTYEQYF. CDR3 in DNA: TGCGCCAGCAGCCAAGATACCGACATGGGCACCTACGAGCAGTACTTC.

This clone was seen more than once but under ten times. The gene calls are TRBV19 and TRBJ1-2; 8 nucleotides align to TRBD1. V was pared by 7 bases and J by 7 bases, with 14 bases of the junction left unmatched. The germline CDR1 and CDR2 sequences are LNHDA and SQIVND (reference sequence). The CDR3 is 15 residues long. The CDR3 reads CASTRVSGGASGYTF. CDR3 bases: TGTGCCAGTACCCGGGTTTCAGGGGGCGCTTCTGGCTACACCTTC. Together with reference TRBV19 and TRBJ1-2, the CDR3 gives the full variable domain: DGGITQSPKYLFRKEGQNVTLSCEQNLNHDAMYWYRQDPGQGLRLIYYSQIVNDFQKGDIAEGYSVSREKKESFPLTVTSAQKNPTAFYLCASTRVSGGASGYTFGSGTRLTVV.

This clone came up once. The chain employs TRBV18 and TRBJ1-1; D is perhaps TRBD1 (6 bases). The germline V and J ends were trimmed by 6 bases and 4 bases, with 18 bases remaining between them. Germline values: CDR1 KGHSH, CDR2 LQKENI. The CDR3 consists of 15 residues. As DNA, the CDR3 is TGTGCCAGCTCCACAGGGATGGCGCGGAGCACTGAAGCTTTCTTT. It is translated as CASSTGMARSTEAFF.

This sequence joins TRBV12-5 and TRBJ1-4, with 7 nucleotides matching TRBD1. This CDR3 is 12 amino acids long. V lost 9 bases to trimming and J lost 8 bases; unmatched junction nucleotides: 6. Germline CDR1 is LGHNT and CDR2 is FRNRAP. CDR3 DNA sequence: TGTGCTAGCGGGGACAGTATAGAAAAACTGTTTTTT. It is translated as CASGDSIEKLFF.

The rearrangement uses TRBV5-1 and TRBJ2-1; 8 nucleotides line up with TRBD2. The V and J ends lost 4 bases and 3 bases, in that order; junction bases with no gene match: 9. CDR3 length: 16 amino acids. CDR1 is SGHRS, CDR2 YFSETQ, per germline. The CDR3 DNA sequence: TGCGCCAGCAGCCCTAATAGCGGGAACAACTACAATGAGCAGTTCTTC. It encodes CASSPNSGNNYNEQFF.

The CDR3 protein is CASSPPGLAGAMETQYF. CDR3 coding DNA: TGTGCCAGCAGCCCCCCGGGACTAGCGGGAGCGATGGAGACCCAGTACTTC. The gene calls are TRBV7-2 and TRBJ2-5; 14 nucleotides line up with TRBD2. The germline V gene encodes CDR1 SGHTA and CDR2 FQGNSA. The J segment lost 5 bases and the V segment lost 5 bases, leaving 10 bases of the junction unmatched. The CDR3 totals 17 residues.

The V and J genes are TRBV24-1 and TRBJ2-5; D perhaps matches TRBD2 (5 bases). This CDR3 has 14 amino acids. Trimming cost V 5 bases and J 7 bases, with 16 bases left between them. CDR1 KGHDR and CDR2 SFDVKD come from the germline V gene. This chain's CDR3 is CATSVGSGSGTQYF. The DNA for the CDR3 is TGTGCCACCAGTGTAGGATCGGGATCCGGGACCCAGTACTTC.

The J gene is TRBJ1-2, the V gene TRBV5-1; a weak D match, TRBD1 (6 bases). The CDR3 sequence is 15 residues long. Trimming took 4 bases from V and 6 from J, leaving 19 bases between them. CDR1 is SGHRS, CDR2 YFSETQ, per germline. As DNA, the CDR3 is TGCGCCAGCAGCGTGGGCAGTCGGACAGCGGATGGCTACACCTTC. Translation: CASSVGSRTADGYTF.

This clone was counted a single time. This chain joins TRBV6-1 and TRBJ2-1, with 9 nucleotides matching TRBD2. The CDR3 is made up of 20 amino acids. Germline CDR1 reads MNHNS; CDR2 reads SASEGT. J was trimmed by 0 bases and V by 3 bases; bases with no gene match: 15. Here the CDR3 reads CASSDSASGDLQSSYNEQFF. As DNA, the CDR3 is TGTGCCAGCAGTGATTCGGCTAGCGGGGACCTACAGAGCTCCTACAATGAGCAGTTCTTC.

Here the CDR3 DNA reads TGTGCCAGCAGCTTAGGTATCGGGATAGCCAAAAACATTCAGTACTTC. Protein: CASSLGIGIAKNIQYF. The J gene is TRBJ2-4, the V gene TRBV7-8; TRBD2 is a possible D gene (5 bases). Germline V lookup: CDR1 SGHVS, CDR2 FQNEAQ. The CDR3 has 16 amino acids. The V gene lost 1 base and the J gene lost 0 bases, with 10 bases spanning the gap.

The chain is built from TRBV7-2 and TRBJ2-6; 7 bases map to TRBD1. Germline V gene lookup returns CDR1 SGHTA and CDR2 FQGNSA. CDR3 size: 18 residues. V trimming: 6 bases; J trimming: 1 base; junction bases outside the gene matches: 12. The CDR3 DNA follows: TGTGCCAGCAGAACTTCAGGGGGTGCCTGGTCTGGGGCCAACGTCCTGACTTTC. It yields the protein CASRTSGGAWSGANVLTF.

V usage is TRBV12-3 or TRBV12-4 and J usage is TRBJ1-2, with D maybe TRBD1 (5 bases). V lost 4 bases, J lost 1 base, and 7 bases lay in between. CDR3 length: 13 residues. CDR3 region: CASSWGGNYGYTF. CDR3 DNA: TGTGCCAGCAGTTGGGGCGGTAACTATGGCTACACCTTC.

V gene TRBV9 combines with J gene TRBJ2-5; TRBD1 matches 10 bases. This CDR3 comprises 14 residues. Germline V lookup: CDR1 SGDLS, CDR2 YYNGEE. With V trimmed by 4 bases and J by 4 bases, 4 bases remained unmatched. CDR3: CASSSGQGGETQYF. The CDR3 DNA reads TGTGCCAGCAGCTCAGGACAGGGGGGAGAGACCCAGTACTTC.